The source of this T cell receptor (beta chain) is a study of post-analysis software for immune sequencing data. Study-wide background: In terms of disease course, relapsing-remitting, secondary progressive and progressive-relapsing multiple sclerosis were included.

Libraries were made from TCR beta cDNA, and they carried unique molecular identifiers. T cells numbering roughly 0.9 to 11 million gave rise to about 490,000 cDNA molecules. MiXCR was run by TCRdb on the PCR reads, yielding one entry per CDR3 protein. The table lists more than 500,000 distinct CDR3 sequences, approximately 34% of them singletons. V shed 7 bases and J 13 bases; nucleotides not matched to a gene: 10. This CDR3 contains 12 residues. Germline CDR1 and CDR2: DFQATT and SNEGSKA (reference sequence). The study, taken as a whole, reports: Samples prepared in the same batch strongly co-clustered by F measure. There was significantly lower normalized Chao1 diversity in multiple sclerosis patients than in controls. Relative to controls, patients had several TRBV segments at higher frequency, with TRBV5-6, TRBV5-1 and TRBV20-1 among these.

Points on this clonotype: The antigen remains unidentified.

This TCR was sampled from a girl aged 2-17 years with multiple sclerosis. The source material was blood. The V gene is TRBV20-1, the J gene TRBJ2-5; 12 bases are a match to TRBD2. Written as DNA, the CDR3 is TGCAGTGTTAGTCGACTAGCGGGAGTCCGGTACTTC. Its translation: CSVSRLAGVRYF.